This T cell receptor (beta chain) was identified in a study of blood T cells in healthy people across ages. Study overall: Using template switching, researchers captured about one barcoded beta molecule for each two T cells.

Sample donors were healthy Caucasian individuals that came from Russia, aged about 6 to 95. Together with a sample-barcoded 5' primer, a J-beta primer mix was included in a second PCR lasting roughly 6 to 12 cycles. TCRdb itself ran the 5' RACE reads through MiXCR, one entry per CDR3 protein. There are 1.5 million to 1.8 million distinct CDR3 sequences in the sample; approximately 43% occur only once, and 4% lies in the top ten. This clonotype has just a few counts. Its antigen remains unknown. Study-level findings and limits: As age increased, TCR beta diversity per million T cells fell in a roughly linear fashion. PBMCs left unsorted prevented a conclusive naive versus antigen-experienced comparison.

The CDR3 runs 14 residues. The V gene end was trimmed by 0 bases and the J gene end by 7 bases; junction bases not matched to a gene: 7. Germline values: CDR1 DFQATT, CDR2 SNEGSKA (reference sequence). This clonotype originated in a young woman in good health. Material: blood. This chain links TRBV20-1 with TRBJ2-5; the match to TRBD1 covers 8 bases. The CDR3 reads CSARDRTGPGTQYF. The CDR3 nucleotides read TGCAGTGCTAGAGATCGGACAGGGCCGGGGACCCAGTACTTC.